Here is one TCR beta chain with its context. This clonotype was recorded at least ten times. Its target antigen remains unknown. No quality values exist for individual bases; no much larger clone is one base distant. This sample is drawn from a study of regulatory T cells in long-lasting Graves disease (dated by TCRdb to the early 2020s). Background for the entire study: Newly diagnosed Graves' disease patients had taken antithyroid drugs for less than 3 months. A total of approximately 35 samples underwent TCR sequencing: about 13 from persistent and some 20 from newly diagnosed Graves' disease patients. Persistent Graves' disease patients were compared with newly diagnosed Graves' disease patients by peripheral blood TCR sequencing and RNA sequencing. The study took place in China and was registered as a clinical trial.

Library generation was performed with multiplex PCR. The reads were generated on an Illumina HiSeq 4000. To build TCR beta libraries, CDR3 regions were amplified by Arm-PCR using iRepertoire HTBI primers. Before sequencing, the PCR products underwent gel purification. The authors' analysis ran thus. Gene usage analysis of CDR3 amino acid clonotypes relied on the 60 or so TRBV and 14 TRBJ segments identified across samples. COPE and FqMerger were used to merge filtered high-quality paired reads into contigs. BLAST was used to align contigs to IMGT TRBV, TRBD and TRBJ reference genes, with CDR3 defined following IMGT. Highly expanded clones were defined as clonotypes with a frequency above 0.1%. Repertoire diversity was measured by Shannon entropy, and V-J evenness by the Gini coefficient. Clonotypes shared by more than one individual were considered public. TCRdb reran the public reads through fastp at Q25 and MiXCR, keeping productive beta chains. Here each entry gathers all rows of one CDR3 protein and keeps the most common genes and DNA. These V and J calls are TCRdb output, not the study's own analysis. Counted in this sample were 250,000 or so distinct CDR3 sequences; around 20% of them appeared once. Approximately 15% of the sample is taken by the ten largest.

The CDR3 goes from the cysteine to the phenylalanine over 12 residues. The read is trimmed to its CDR3 DNA, 36 bases read in frame from base 1. V is cut by 6 bases and J by 3 bases, and the space between the germline ends is 9 bases. As encoded in the germline V gene, CDR1 is SQVTM while CDR2 is ANQGSEA. Sample time point, as interpreted from the label and publication: newly diagnosed GD, antithyroid drugs for less than 3 months. For both TCR sequencing and RNA sequencing, RNA was extracted from PBMCs using TRIzol. Graves' disease was diagnosed according to American Thyroid Association guidelines. Recruitment of patients was carried out at an endocrinology department in Xi'an, China. From each patient, roughly 9 milliliters of peripheral blood was collected into an EDTA anticoagulant tube. PBMCs were isolated by Ficoll Paque Plus density gradient separation without further T cell sorting. An Agilent 2100 Bioanalyzer and agarose gel were used to check RNA quality, while a NanoDrop 2000 measured RNA concentration.

General study outcomes and caveats: Peripheral blood alone was examined, since thyroid tissue, which constituted the primary lesion, could not be accessed. Only the TCR beta chain was sequenced and analyzed. Persistent patients shared more public clonotypes among themselves (around 3,000) than newly diagnosed patients did (about 1,000). Preferential use of TRBV28, TRBJ1-2 and TRBJ2-5 was observed in persistent disease, whereas TRBV20-1 and TRBJ2-1 were favored in newly diagnosed disease. Lower TCR Shannon entropy and fewer highly expanded clones were observed in persistent Graves' disease patients than in newly diagnosed patients, which suggested clonal expansion. As a limitation, the authors acknowledged that the small sample size may reduce accuracy.

This TCR was recovered from a female donor with Graves disease. The sequencing used peripheral blood mononuclear cells (PBMCs), collected at new diagnosis, from a patient treated with antithyroid drugs. The V gene is TRBV29-1 and the J gene is TRBJ1-5; TRBD1 could be the D gene, as 5 bases match. DNA sequence: TGCAGCGTCACGGGACTCAATCAGCCCCAGCATTTT. Its coded protein is CSVTGLNQPQHF.